These T cell receptor beta chains were read from a single sample in a study of neurological immune-mediated disorders. TCRdb passed the 5' RACE reads through MiXCR, listing each CDR3 protein once. Among tens of thousands of distinct CDR3 sequences, approximately 13% were seen once, and the ten largest hold roughly 4.2%. Sequencing was done on a sample of PBMCs. These receptors originate from a female donor with HTLV-1-associated myelopathy (HAM/TSP). Both conserved end residues are part of each CDR3. A D gene is named only where the DNA matches it firmly. Clone sizes are given selectively: once, few, many, or a class where the clone is expanded.

d_call	clone_size	cdr3_length	v_call	j_call	cdr3_nt	cdr3_aa
TRBD1	many	14	TRBV29-1	TRBJ2-1	TGCAGCGTTGAAAACAGGGGCACCTACAATGAGCAGTTCTTC	CSVENRGTYNEQFF
NA	many	14	TRBV3-1	TRBJ1-5	TGTGCCAGCAGCCAAGGACAGGGCAATCAGCCCCAGCATTTT	CASSQGQGNQPQHF
NA	many	15	TRBV4-3	TRBJ2-1	TGCGCCAGCAGCCAAGACACGGGGTCCTACAATGAGCAGTTCTTC	CASSQDTGSYNEQFF
NA	many	16	TRBV24-1	TRBJ2-2	TGTGCCACCAGTGATAAATACAGGGATCACACCGGGGAGCTGTTTTTT	CATSDKYRDHTGELFF
TRBD2	NA	15	TRBV11-2	TRBJ2-3	TGTGCCAGCAGCTTAGTCGGGGGGAAGACAGATACGCAGTATTTT	CASSLVGGKTDTQYF
NA	many	14	TRBV2	TRBJ2-3	TGTGCCAGCAGCGCCAGGATTTACACAGATACGCAGTATTTT	CASSARIYTDTQYF
TRBD1	many	13	TRBV10-2	TRBJ2-7	TGCGCCAGTGGACAGGGCATGATCTACGAGCAGTACTTC	CASGQGMIYEQYF
NA	many	16	TRBV12-3/TRBV12-4	TRBJ2-3	TGTGCCAGCAGTTTAGGTCGCGTTCCCGGGGGAGATACGCAGTATTTT	CASSLGRVPGGDTQYF
TRBD1	many	14	TRBV7-2	TRBJ2-7	TGTGCCAGCAGCCTAGCCGGACAGGGCTACGAGCAGTACTTC	CASSLAGQGYEQYF
NA	many	18	TRBV12-3/TRBV12-4	TRBJ2-1	TGTGCCAGCAGTGTGATTGACGACAGACGTTACTCCTACAATGAGCAGTTCTTC	CASSVIDDRRYSYNEQFF
NA	many	13	TRBV24-1	TRBJ2-1	TGTGCCACCAGTGATTTGAGGAGGAATGAGCAGTTCTTC	CATSDLRRNEQFF
TRBD1	many	15	TRBV6-2/TRBV6-3	TRBJ2-1	TGTGCCAGCAGTTACGCGCCGGGACAGGGAAGTGAGCAGTTCTTC	CASSYAPGQGSEQFF
NA	many	13	TRBV7-9	TRBJ1-2	TGTGCCAGCAGCACACAGGGTCGGCTCGGCTACACCTTC	CASSTQGRLGYTF
NA	many	16	TRBV19	TRBJ2-4	TGTGCCAGTAGTATAGGTGGGGGAAGAGCCAAAAACATTCAGTACTTC	CASSIGGGRAKNIQYF
TRBD2	many	15	TRBV20-1	TRBJ2-1	TGCAGTGCTAGAGATAGGGAGGGCCCCTACAATGAGCAGTTCTTC	CSARDREGPYNEQFF
TRBD1	many	17	TRBV28	TRBJ2-6	TGTGCCAGCAGTTCCGGGACAGGGGTGTCTGGGGCCAACGTCCTGACTTTC	CASSSGTGVSGANVLTF
TRBD1	many	14	TRBV10-3	TRBJ2-7	TGTGCCATCAGTGGAACAGGGGCTGGGGCTGTGCAGTACTTC	CAISGTGAGAVQYF
TRBD1	NA	12	TRBV5-1	TRBJ2-7	TGCGCCAGCAGAGGGGACAGCTACGAGCAGTACTTC	CASRGDSYEQYF
NA	many	18	TRBV25-1	TRBJ2-6	TGTGCCAGCAGCCTGCACAGGACTGGTAGCTCTGGGGCCAACGTCCTGACTTTC	CASSLHRTGSSGANVLTF
NA	many	15	TRBV9	TRBJ2-1	TGTGCCAGCAGCGTAGGAGTAGAACCCTACAATGAGCAGTTCTTC	CASSVGVEPYNEQFF
TRBD2	many	16	TRBV7-2	TRBJ2-5	TGTGCCAGCAGCTTATCGACTAGCGGGGGCCAAGAGACCCAGTACTTC	CASSLSTSGGQETQYF
NA	many	13	TRBV29-1	TRBJ2-7	TGCAGCGTTGAAGATACGCGAACCTACGAGCAGTACTTC	CSVEDTRTYEQYF
TRBD1	many	11	TRBV29-1	TRBJ2-5	TGCAGTGCGGACAGGGAAGAGACCCAGTACTTC	CSADREETQYF
NA	NA	14	TRBV5-1	TRBJ2-2	TGCGCCAGCAGCTTTGGCCCGGGGAGTAGGGAGCTGTTTTTT	CASSFGPGSRELFF
NA	NA	14	TRBV5-1	TRBJ2-7	TGCGCCAGCAGCTTTAAACAGGAGGATGACGAGCAGTACTTC	CASSFKQEDDEQYF
TRBD2	few	18	TRBV29-1	TRBJ2-3	TGCAGCGTACCCCCGCGCGGGGGGGAATCTATAGCCACAGATACGCAGTATTTT	CSVPPRGGESIATDTQYF
NA	NA	15	TRBV6-1	TRBJ2-7	TGTGCCAGCAGTGCGACCGGGACACCAGCCTACGAGCAGTACTTC	CASSATGTPAYEQYF
NA	many	15	TRBV3-1	TRBJ2-7	TGTGCCAGCAGCGGAGACCGGGATCCCTACTACGAGCAGTACTTC	CASSGDRDPYYEQYF
NA	many	16	TRBV5-1	TRBJ1-5	TGCGCCAGCAGCTTGGAAGGGAACCCCCTCAATCAGCCCCAGCATTTT	CASSLEGNPLNQPQHF
NA	medium-sized	14	TRBV5-1	TRBJ1-1	TGCGCCAGCAGCGAGATGGGGGGGAACACTGAAGCTTTCTTT	CASSEMGGNTEAFF
NA	NA	12	TRBV5-6	TRBJ1-2	TGTGCCAGCAGCTACAGTGATTATGCCTACACCTTC	CASSYSDYAYTF
TRBD1	many	15	TRBV5-1	TRBJ1-4	TGCGCCAGCAGCTTGGGGACAGGGATTGATGGAAAACTGTTTTTT	CASSLGTGIDGKLFF
TRBD2	many	13	TRBV7-2	TRBJ2-7	TGTGCCAGCAGCTCAGGACTAGCCAACGAGCAGTACTTC	CASSSGLANEQYF
NA	many	15	TRBV5-1	TRBJ2-3	TGCGCCAGCAGCCTGATTACTACTAGCACAGATACGCAGTATTTT	CASSLITTSTDTQYF
NA	many	16	TRBV4-1	TRBJ2-7	TGCGCCAGCAGCCAGGAGGACAGTTTCCCCTCCTACGAGCAGTACTTC	CASSQEDSFPSYEQYF
TRBD1	many	15	TRBV9	TRBJ2-1	TGTGCCAGCACCCTCCAGGGGGTGTCCTACAATGAGCAGTTCTTC	CASTLQGVSYNEQFF
TRBD1	many	15	TRBV7-2	TRBJ2-3	TGTGCCAGCAGCTTACAGGGGGCGCAGGCAGATACGCAGTATTTT	CASSLQGAQADTQYF
NA	many	15	TRBV5-1	TRBJ2-1	TGCGCCAGCAGCTTAAGTACTCCCACCTACAATGAGCAGTTCTTC	CASSLSTPTYNEQFF
NA	many	16	TRBV6-2/TRBV6-3	TRBJ2-7	TGTGCCAGCAGTTACACGCCAGGGAATGTCTGGTACGAGCAGTACTTC	CASSYTPGNVWYEQYF
NA	many	13	TRBV5-1	TRBJ2-3	TGCGCCAGCAGCTTGGTTAGCACAGATACGCAGTATTTT	CASSLVSTDTQYF
TRBD2	many	14	TRBV5-1	TRBJ2-2	TGCGCCAGCAGCTTCGCGGGGGAAACCGGGGAGCTGTTTTTT	CASSFAGETGELFF
NA	many	12	TRBV4-1	TRBJ1-1	TGCGCCAGCAGCCAAAGCAACACTGAAGCTTTCTTT	CASSQSNTEAFF
NA	few	16	TRBV14	TRBJ1-3	TGTGCCAGCAGCCAAGTCCTGGATCTCTCTGGAAACACCATATATTTT	CASSQVLDLSGNTIYF
NA	few	13	TRBV11-2	TRBJ1-1	TGTGCCAGCAGCCCCGCCCGGGGTACCGAAGCTTTCTTT	CASSPARGTEAFF
NA	many	14	TRBV9	TRBJ2-5	TGTGCCAGCAGCGTAGATACAGGGCAAGAGACCCAGTACTTC	CASSVDTGQETQYF
TRBD1	many	15	TRBV12-3/TRBV12-4	TRBJ2-1	TGTGCCAGCAGCTTAGTTCAGGGGGCGCCGGGCGAGCAGTTCTTC	CASSLVQGAPGEQFF
NA	many	14	TRBV20-1	TRBJ2-1	TGCAGTGCTAGAGGCACCGGACACTACAATGAGCAGTTCTTC	CSARGTGHYNEQFF
TRBD1	many	15	TRBV2	TRBJ1-2	TGTGCCAGCAGTTACAGGGGGAAAGCTAACTATGGCTACACCTTC	CASSYRGKANYGYTF
NA	few	13	TRBV7-7	TRBJ2-5	TGTGCCAGCACCCCCGGTTTCCAAGAGACCCAGTACTTC	CASTPGFQETQYF
NA	many	12	TRBV7-6	TRBJ1-4	TGTGCCAGCAGCTCCCCCCTGGGGAAACTGTTTTTT	CASSSPLGKLFF
NA	few	16	TRBV5-6	TRBJ2-7	TGTGCCAGCAGCTTGGGGCTCGGGGCCCTAGTCTACGAGCAGTACTTC	CASSLGLGALVYEQYF
NA	many	16	TRBV10-2	TRBJ2-5	TGCGCCAGCAGTGAGTCGCCGCTAGCCGGGCGGGAGACCCAGTACTTC	CASSESPLAGRETQYF